The 28 T cell receptor beta chains in this list originate from one sample, sequenced in a study of blood T cell repertoires in COVID-19. Measured with immunoSEQ multiplex PCR; TCRdb has only the in-frame clones, and not every one. This sample has over 200,000 clones, with 83% found just once. The source material was peripheral blood. Receptors were obtained from a woman aged 25-40 years with COVID-19, enrolled during active disease.

CDR3 in DNA: TGTGCCAGCAGTGCAGGGTTGGGCACAGATACGCAGTATTTT. This encodes CASSAGLGTDTQYF. The J gene is TRBJ2-3, the V gene TRBV27; tentatively, D is TRBD1 (5 bases). The V end was cut by 5 bases, the J end by 1 base, with 10 bases between. This CDR3 spans 14 amino acids. Germline CDR1 and CDR2: MNHEY and SMNVEV (reference sequence).

J is TRBJ2-7 and V is TRBV29-1, with TRBD1 matching 10 bases. The CDR3 length is 15 residues. With V trimmed by 6 bases and J by 2 bases, 10 bases remained unmatched. Germline values: CDR1 SQVTM, CDR2 ANQGSEA. The CDR3 region has the DNA TGCAGCGTCCCACATTCGACAGGGGGCACCTACGAGCAGTACTTC. As protein: CSVPHSTGGTYEQYF.

The V gene is TRBV28, the J gene TRBJ2-2; 9 bases are shared with TRBD1. J gave up 5 bases and V 3 bases, and 13 bases lay outside the gene matches. The CDR3 consists of 18 residues. Germline CDR1 reads MDHEN; CDR2 reads SYDVKM. CDR3 sequence: CASSFPRGGQGVTGELFF. As DNA, the CDR3 is TGTGCCAGCAGTTTCCCGAGAGGGGGACAGGGAGTTACCGGGGAGCTGTTTTTT.

The rearrangement links TRBV7-3 to TRBJ1-4, with unresolved D. V was clipped by 6 bases and J by 0 bases, with 14 bases between them. The CDR3 is 16 residues long. CDR1 and CDR2 from the germline V gene are SGHTA and FQGTGA. CDR3 amino acids: CASRLPGAATNEKLFF. The DNA for the CDR3 is TGTGCCAGCAGACTCCCCGGAGCCGCAACTAATGAAAAACTGTTTTTT.

The chain recombines TRBV24-1 with TRBJ1-4, with a tentative D call TRBD1 (6 bases). V shed 3 bases and J shed 1 base, with 11 bases lying between them. Germline CDR1 and CDR2: KGHDR and SFDVKD. The CDR3 totals 16 residues. CDR3 nucleotides: TGTGCCACCAGTGATGCCACAGGGAAAACTAATGAAAAACTGTTTTTT. This translates into CATSDATGKTNEKLFF.

This CDR3 reads CASSLTGPLGETQYF. CDR3 bases: TGCGCCAGCAGCTTGACAGGACCCCTTGGAGAGACCCAGTACTTC. The gene calls are TRBV5-1 and TRBJ2-5; possible D gene TRBD1, 5 bases. V was pared by 1 base and J by 4 bases, with 14 bases between. Looked up from germline, CDR1 is SGHRS and CDR2 is YFSETQ. This CDR3 has 15 amino acids.

This sequence joins TRBV28 and TRBJ1-4; 9 bases are shared with TRBD1. Germline V gene lookup returns CDR1 MDHEN and CDR2 SYDVKM. Trimming took 4 bases from V and 6 from J; bases not matched to a gene: 6. This CDR3 is 15 amino acids long. In nucleotides, the CDR3 is TGTGCCAGCAGTTCAACGGGACAGGGAGATGAAAAACTGTTTTTT. Protein product: CASSSTGQGDEKLFF.

The J gene is TRBJ2-3, the V gene TRBV7-9; D uncertain. The length of the CDR3 is 15 residues. The ends were cut back, 5 bases at V and 4 bases at J, with 16 bases in the middle. Germline assignment: CDR1 SEHNR and CDR2 FQNEAQ (reference sequence). The CDR3 DNA reads TGTGCCAGCAGCCCCCGATCGAGTGTACCAGATACGCAGTATTTT. Translated: CASSPRSSVPDTQYF.

The genes are TRBV5-4 and TRBJ1-4; D may be TRBD1 (5 bases). The length of the CDR3 is 16 residues. CDR1 is SGHNT and CDR2 is YYREEE in the germline V gene (reference sequence). With 2 bases removed from V and 8 bases from J, the gap between germline ends came to 19 bases. CDR3 in DNA: TGTGCCAGCAGCTTAAGCGGGGCAGAGCCAAGAGAAAAACTGTTTTTT. This codes for CASSLSGAEPREKLFF.

The chain links TRBV6-4 to TRBJ2-3; 8 bases map to TRBD2. The CDR3 loop spans 15 amino acids. V lost 5 bases and J lost 3; bases outside the gene matches: 7. The V gene's germline CDR1 is MRHNA and CDR2 SNTAGT. DNA for the CDR3: TGTGCCAGCAGTAAATCCGGGACTAGAACAGATACGCAGTATTTT. The encoded protein is CASSKSGTRTDTQYF.

The genes are TRBV27 and TRBJ2-1; D perhaps matches TRBD2 (5 bases). The CDR3 has 17 residues. Germline loops: CDR1 MNHEY, CDR2 SMNVEV (reference sequence). Trimming stripped 2 bases from V and 4 bases from J, with 18 bases between. The CDR3, as DNA: TGTGCCAGCAGTTTAGACTACCCTCAAAGTATGTACAATGAGCAGTTCTTC. It encodes CASSLDYPQSMYNEQFF.

This clone was picked up a small number of times. This rearrangement joins TRBV11-2 to TRBJ2-7; 11 bases match TRBD2. Germline V CDR1 and CDR2: SGHAT, FQNNGV. The CDR3 has 14 residues. Trimming at V came to 5 bases and at J to 3 bases, leaving 3 bases not matched to a gene. CDR3 protein: CASSVTSGVYEQYF. The CDR3 DNA reads as TGTGCCAGCAGCGTGACTAGCGGGGTCTACGAGCAGTACTTC.

The chain employs TRBV6-5 and TRBJ1-2; D gene unclear. V was cut by 6 bases and J by 3 bases, with 8 bases left in between. Per germline, CDR1 MNHEY and CDR2 SVGAGI. CDR3 length: 12 residues. The CDR3 region has the DNA TGTGCCAGCAGGGCAGATTACTATGGCTACACCTTC. It specifies CASRADYYGYTF.

DNA of the CDR3: TGTGCCAGTAGCCCCCCCCTACAGGGGACATTAGATCAGCCCCAGCATTTT. Encoded protein: CASSPPLQGTLDQPQHF. The chain recombines TRBV19 with TRBJ1-5; 7 bases are shared with TRBD1. CDR3 size: 17 residues. Germline CDR1 reads LNHDA; CDR2 reads SQIVND (reference sequence). J lost 5 bases, V lost 6 bases, and 16 bases had no gene match.

The J gene is TRBJ1-2, the V gene TRBV27; D is perhaps TRBD1 (6 bases). This CDR3 spans 13 amino acids. V was cut by 6 bases and J by 6 bases, with 14 bases left in between. Germline V lookup: CDR1 MNHEY, CDR2 SMNVEV (reference sequence). CDR3 bases: TGTGCCAGCAGATACAGGGAGGGCCATGGCTACACCTTC. Translated: CASRYREGHGYTF.

This clone was seen at least ten times. This rearrangement joins TRBV5-1 to TRBJ2-3; TRBD2 matches at 9 bases. The V gene end was trimmed by 2 bases and the J gene end by 6 bases; junction bases not matched to a gene: 7. The CDR3 runs 15 residues. Germline lookup yields CDR1 SGHRS and CDR2 YFSETQ. The CDR3 DNA follows: TGCGCCAGCAGCTTCCTGAGCGGGGGGCTTGATACGCAGTATTTT. It specifies CASSFLSGGLDTQYF.

The rearrangement uses TRBV29-1 and TRBJ2-5; maybe TRBD1 (6 bases). Deletions cut 4 bases from V and 1 base from J, with 13 bases between. CDR3 length: 14 amino acids. Germline V gene sequence: CDR1 SQVTM, CDR2 ANQGSEA. CDR3 coding DNA: TGCAGCGTTGCGTTCTCGGACAGCCAAGAGACCCAGTACTTC. Amino acids: CSVAFSDSQETQYF.

This sequence joins TRBV28 and TRBJ2-3; 7 positions agree with TRBD2. The CDR3 is made up of 15 amino acids. The germline CDR1 and CDR2 sequences are MDHEN and SYDVKM. V was pared by 7 bases and J by 4 bases, with 11 bases of the junction left unmatched. This CDR3 is CASTLWGGLPDTQYF. In nucleotides, the CDR3 is TGTGCCAGCACCCTATGGGGGGGTCTCCCAGATACGCAGTATTTT.

CDR3 DNA sequence: TGTGCCAGCAGCCCCCAGCGGGGGGGCGGCGAGCAGTACTTC. Translating gives CASSPQRGGGEQYF. The chain carries TRBV9 and TRBJ2-7; TRBD2 matches at 10 bases. Germline V gene sequence: CDR1 SGDLS, CDR2 YYNGEE. The CDR3 covers 14 residues. The V segment lost 4 bases and the J segment 6 bases; nucleotides outside the gene matches: 7.

The chain has TRBV7-2 and TRBJ1-2; D unclear. CDR1 and CDR2 from the germline V gene are SGHTA and FQGNSA. This CDR3 is 18 amino acids long. The V and J ends lost 3 bases and 0 bases respectively, with 20 bases between them. The CDR3: CASSFLFWARPSNYGYTF. CDR3 DNA sequence: TGTGCCAGCAGCTTTTTGTTTTGGGCCCGCCCTTCTAACTATGGCTACACCTTC.

The V and J genes are TRBV27 and TRBJ1-1, with 8 bases matching TRBD1. The CDR3 consists of 13 residues. Germline V gives CDR1 MNHEY, CDR2 SMNVEV (reference sequence). J lost 11 bases, V lost 4 bases, and 9 bases had no gene match. DNA for the CDR3: TGTGCCAGCAGTTACACCCGGGACAGGTGGGCTTTCTTT. Residues: CASSYTRDRWAFF.

The chain uses TRBV30 and TRBJ1-2; 10 positions match TRBD1. This CDR3 comprises 20 residues. V lost 3 bases, J lost 6 bases, and 25 bases stayed unmatched. Germline V gives CDR1 GTSNPN, CDR2 SVGIG (reference sequence). CDR3 protein: CAWRIRLGGAGTGEYNGYTF. CDR3 in DNA: TGTGCCTGGAGGATCAGGTTGGGGGGCGCCGGGACAGGGGAATATAATGGCTACACCTTC.

The chain is built from TRBV5-1 and TRBJ2-5; 7 positions match TRBD1. The V gene end was trimmed by 3 bases and the J gene end by 4 bases; junction bases not matched to a gene: 15. CDR1 and CDR2 (germline): SGHRS, YFSETQ. The CDR3 loop spans 17 amino acids. CDR3 DNA sequence: TGCGCCAGCAGCTCCCCGACAGGGACCGAGGGGCGAGAGACCCAGTACTTC. Encoded protein: CASSSPTGTEGRETQYF.

The chain recombines TRBV4-3 with TRBJ1-1; D ambiguous. Per germline, CDR1 LGHNA and CDR2 YSLEER. The CDR3 has 15 residues. Trimming shortened V by 0 bases and J by 0 bases, and 8 bases separated the two germline ends. CDR3 protein: CASSQDGSVNTEAFF. The CDR3 nucleotides read TGCGCCAGCAGCCAAGATGGTTCGGTGAACACTGAAGCTTTCTTT.

This clone was seen a single time. The CDR3: CASSPTGGLNTIYF. In DNA, the CDR3 is TGTGCCAGCTCACCGACAGGGGGCTTGAACACCATATATTTT. V is TRBV18 and J is TRBJ1-3, with 10 bases lining up with TRBD1. CDR1 is KGHSH and CDR2 is LQKENI in the germline V gene. J gave up 7 bases and V 3 bases, and 3 bases lay outside the gene matches. The CDR3 runs to 14 residues.

The chain combines TRBV3-1 (or the pseudogene TRBV3-2) with TRBJ1-5; tentative D call: TRBD1 (5 bases). The CDR3 is 17 residues long. Germline V gene data show CDR1 as LGHDT and CDR2 as YNNKEL (reference sequence). V gave up 3 bases and J gave up 5 bases, with 20 bases separating them. The CDR3 loop reads CASSHRQGNGLHQPQHF. CDR3 bases: TGTGCCAGCAGCCATAGGCAGGGTAATGGTCTTCATCAGCCCCAGCATTTT.

This clone was recorded at least ten times. V is TRBV6-4 and J is TRBJ2-1, with TRBD2 identical over 12 bases. The length of the CDR3 is 15 residues. Germline V gene data show CDR1 as MRHNA and CDR2 as SNTAGT. The ends lost 0 bases at V and 6 bases at J; junction bases unmatched: 0. The CDR3 protein is CASSDSTSGSNEQFF. The CDR3 nucleotides read TGTGCCAGCAGTGACTCGACTAGCGGGAGCAATGAGCAGTTCTTC.

The rearrangement joins TRBV9 to TRBJ2-6; D is possibly TRBD1 (5 bases). The CDR3 has 18 residues. Germline V gene sequence: CDR1 SGDLS, CDR2 YYNGEE. V dropped 2 bases and J dropped 0 bases, with 15 bases sitting between them. CDR3 bases: TGTGCCAGCAGCGTCGCTCCTGACAGTTACTCTGGGGCCAACGTCCTGACTTTC. This codes for CASSVAPDSYSGANVLTF. The full variable domain, in which reference TRBV9 and TRBJ2-6 provide the parts outside the CDR3, is DSGVTQTPKHLITATGQRVTLRCSPRSGDLSVYWYQQSLDQGLQFLIQYYNGEERAKGNILERFSAQQFPDLHSELNLSSLELGDSALYFCASSVAPDSYSGANVLTFGAGSRLTVL.